Listed below are T cell receptor beta chains from one sample, sequenced in a study of blood T cells in healthy people across ages. One entry per CDR3 protein results from TCRdb running MiXCR on the 5' RACE reads. The table includes around 1,000,000 distinct CDR3 sequences, under 30% detected once. This sample also belongs to another study, concerning T cells of mothers and their children.

The sequenced material came from blood. These receptors were taken from a girl aged 2-10 years in good health. Each CDR3 is given with its conserved first and last residue. Fields, in order: CDR3 length, J gene, V gene, CDR3 protein.

len: 14
j_gene: TRBJ2-2
v_gene: TRBV9
CDR3aa: CASSVGLNTGELFF

len: 14
j_gene: TRBJ1-1
v_gene: TRBV6-1
CDR3aa: CAGKQGALNTEAFF

len: 14
j_gene: TRBJ2-5
v_gene: TRBV20-1
CDR3aa: CSARKERVEETQYF

len: 19
j_gene: TRBJ2-5
v_gene: TRBV5-1
CDR3aa: CASSLVPAHAGTNQETQYF

len: 16
j_gene: TRBJ2-1
v_gene: TRBV3-1
CDR3aa: CASSQDSPGGYNEQFF

len: 15
j_gene: TRBJ1-2
v_gene: TRBV13
CDR3aa: CASSRGQGSNYGYTF

len: 18
j_gene: TRBJ1-4
v_gene: TRBV21-1
CDR3aa: CASCLGSPNQGTNEKLFF

len: 12
j_gene: TRBJ2-5
v_gene: TRBV15
CDR3aa: CATSSWDNGPYF

len: 15
j_gene: TRBJ2-2
v_gene: TRBV5-1
CDR3aa: CASSLSGPITGELFF

len: 12
j_gene: TRBJ1-2
v_gene: TRBV12-3/TRBV12-4
CDR3aa: CASRTTGYGYTF

len: 12
j_gene: TRBJ2-7
v_gene: TRBV7-9
CDR3aa: CASTGYSYEQYF

len: 13
j_gene: -
v_gene: TRBV9
CDR3aa: CVSSVLNRGEQFF

len: 14
j_gene: TRBJ2-1
v_gene: TRBV20-1
CDR3aa: CSARAPDSRNEQFF

len: 17
j_gene: TRBJ2-1
v_gene: TRBV10-3
CDR3aa: CAISPASPTSSYNEQFF

len: 14
j_gene: TRBJ1-6
v_gene: TRBV7-9
CDR3aa: CASSWDMGDSPLHF

len: 14
j_gene: TRBJ1-1
v_gene: TRBV14
CDR3aa: CASSQPPLSGVAFF

len: 15
j_gene: TRBJ2-5
v_gene: TRBV7-9
CDR3aa: CASSLEDRRIETQYF

len: 14
j_gene: TRBJ1-2
v_gene: TRBV7-9
CDR3aa: CASTRGGLRYGYTF

len: 12
j_gene: TRBJ1-2
v_gene: TRBV5-5
CDR3aa: CASRVGLYGYTF